This T cell receptor (beta chain) appears in the sequencing data of a study of regulatory T cells in long-lasting Graves disease. Trimming left V 2 bases short and J 1 base short, with 17 bases between. This CDR3 spans 17 amino acids. Germline assignment: CDR1 SGHDN and CDR2 FVKESK. Assembly of TCR beta libraries relied on iRepertoire HTBI primers together with Arm-PCR of CDR3 regions. TCRdb re-called the multiplex PCR reads through MiXCR, storing one row per CDR3 protein. The sample carries a few hundred thousand distinct CDR3 sequences, 16% recorded once. This sample's time point: newly diagnosed GD, antithyroid drugs for less than 3 months. From PBMCs, RNA was extracted and then used to make the TCR library. This clonotype came up many times. The same sample was also studied in work on T cells in Graves' hyperthyroidism and ophthalmopathy.

This specimen consisted of peripheral blood mononuclear cells (PBMCs), obtained at new diagnosis, from a patient treated with antithyroid drugs. The chain employs TRBV14 and TRBJ2-5; maybe TRBD1 (6 bases). The sequence came from a woman in her late teens or twenties with Graves disease. The CDR3 DNA sequence: TGTGCCAGCAGCCAAAGGTTGGGGGCGAAAGTCCAAGAGACCCAGTACTTC. This codes for CASSQRLGAKVQETQYF.